Shown below are 27 T cell receptor beta chains from a single sample sequenced in a study of spatial heterogeneity in lung cancer (dated by TCRdb to about 2019). What the authors observed across the whole study: The number of expanded intratumoral alpha and beta TCRs correlated with the tumor nonsynonymous mutation count.

Their recognized antigens are unknown. The time point tag for this specimen amounts to: sample taken at primary tumor resection. Library prep was done by 5' RACE. Sequenced on a NextSeq 500. TCRdb ran its own pipeline on the public reads, namely fastp trimming at Q25 and MiXCR clone calling, and kept in-frame beta chains. Every CDR3 protein is listed once, alongside the most common genes and DNA of its rows. A total of about 3,000 distinct CDR3 sequences appear in this sample, under 6.5% of them only once. The top ten clonotypes cover about a tenth of the sample. Sequenced here: lung tumor tissue, sampled at surgery. Receptors were obtained from a male donor with early-stage non-small cell lung cancer.

This clonotype rates as medium-sized. With the library built for alpha chains, this beta chain is off target and its frequency is not meaningful. The rearrangement joins TRBV20-1 to TRBJ2-3; 7 nucleotides agree with TRBD1. The CDR3 length is 15 residues. After removal of 5 bases from V and 0 bases from J, the junction contained 8 bases not matched to a gene. Per the germline V gene, CDR1 is DFQATT and CDR2 is SNEGSKA (reference sequence). The CDR3 bases are TGCAGTGCTCTGACACTGACAGGGAGCACAGATACGCAGTATTTT. Protein sequence: CSALTLTGSTDTQYF.

Details on this clonotype: The library was designed around alpha chains, so this beta chain is a stray read whose abundance carries little weight. The gene calls are TRBV3-1 and TRBJ2-3; D gene unclear. This CDR3 is 15 amino acids long. Trimming stripped 0 bases from V and 1 base from J, with 8 bases between. CDR1 is LGHDT, CDR2 YNNKEL, per germline (reference sequence). The CDR3 here is CASSQDTARTDTQYF. The CDR3 DNA is TGTGCCAGCAGCCAAGATACAGCGCGCACAGATACGCAGTATTTT.

By sample share, this clonotype is medium-sized (0.01 to 0.1%). The size of this beta chain means little, since it is a stray read in a library made for alpha chains. The rearrangement joins TRBV6-1 to TRBJ1-5, with TRBD1 matching 12 bases. V shed 3 bases, J shed 6 bases, and the junction held 3 bases outside the gene matches. This CDR3 has 15 amino acids. Per germline, CDR1 MNHNS and CDR2 SASEGT. The CDR3, as DNA: TGTGCCAGCAGTGACCGGGACAGGGGGCTTCAGCCCCAGCATTTT. Protein: CASSDRDRGLQPQHF.

In this sample, this clonotype is medium-sized. The library was prepared for alpha chains; this beta chain is a stray read, so its frequency means little. This sequence joins TRBV7-9 and TRBJ2-1, with 7 bases aligning to TRBD2. This CDR3 region has 16 residues. Germline V gene data show CDR1 as SEHNR and CDR2 as FQNEAQ (reference sequence). Trimming cost V 4 bases and J 8 bases; bases outside gene matches: 14. In DNA form, the CDR3 reads TGTGCCAGCAGCTCACGGGCGCGGGGGTCTATGGATGAGCAGTTCTTC. Protein: CASSSRARGSMDEQFF.

By sample fraction, this clonotype is medium-sized (0.01 to 0.1%). With the library built for alpha chains, this beta chain is off target and its frequency is not meaningful. The rearrangement joins TRBV7-8 to TRBJ2-5, with D unclear. Between the trimmed V and J ends, which lost 1 base and 4 bases, there was a span of 10 bases. Per germline, CDR1 SGHVS and CDR2 FQNEAQ. The CDR3 is made up of 14 amino acids. The CDR3 sequence is CASSLDEQSETQYF. CDR3 bases: TGTGCCAGCAGCTTAGACGAGCAGTCAGAGACCCAGTACTTC. Variable domain in full (rest from reference TRBV7-8 and TRBJ2-5): GAGVSQSPRYKVAKRGQDVALRCDPISGHVSLFWYQQALGQGPEFLTYFQNEAQLDKSGLPSDRFFAERPEGSVSTLKIQRTQQEDSAVYLCASSLDEQSETQYFGPGTRLLVL.

This clonotype ranks as medium-sized (0.01 to 0.1%). This beta chain is a stray sequence in a library constructed for alpha chains; its clone size is not meaningful. V is TRBV25-1 and J is TRBJ2-7; D is perhaps TRBD1 (6 bases). The ends were cut back, 3 bases at V and 0 bases at J, with 9 bases in the middle. The CDR3 extends over 14 amino acids. Per the germline V gene, CDR1 is MGHDK and CDR2 is SYGVNS. The CDR3 reads CASSEAGVSYEQYF. As DNA, the CDR3 is TGTGCCAGCAGTGAGGCAGGGGTCTCCTACGAGCAGTACTTC.

This clonotype is categorized as medium-sized. This beta chain is an unintended read in a library built for alpha chains; its size means little. This sequence joins TRBV6-5 and TRBJ2-1, with TRBD2 matching over 8 bases. CDR1 MNHEY and CDR2 SVGAGI come from the germline V gene. The CDR3 is 13 residues long. V lost 0 bases to trimming and J lost 10 bases; unmatched junction nucleotides: 2. In DNA form, the CDR3 reads TGTGCCAGCAGTTACTCCGGACTAGCCGAGCAGTTCTTC. Protein product: CASSYSGLAEQFF.

As concerns this clonotype: Being off target in a library aimed at alpha chains, this beta chain has a size of little meaning. The CDR3 protein is CASSFFGQGQETQYF. The CDR3 DNA sequence: TGTGCCAGCAGCTTCTTCGGGCAGGGCCAAGAGACCCAGTACTTC. The J gene is TRBJ2-5, the V gene TRBV11-2; tentatively, D is TRBD1 (5 bases). The CDR3 runs 15 residues. V was pared by 3 bases and J by 1 base, with 12 bases between. CDR1 and CDR2 (germline): SGHAT, FQNNGV.

This clonotype is categorized as medium-sized. A library made for alpha chains picked up this beta chain off target, so its size means little. The V and J genes are TRBV4-3 and TRBJ2-3; the match to TRBD2 covers 13 bases. This CDR3 is 17 amino acids long. Trimming cost V 1 base and J 2 bases; bases outside gene matches: 3. Germline V gives CDR1 LGHNA, CDR2 YSLEER. In DNA form, the CDR3 reads TGCGCCAGCAGCCAAGGCGGGACTAGCGGGGCCACAGATACGCAGTATTTT. It specifies CASSQGGTSGATDTQYF.

Note on this clonotype: The size of this beta chain means little, since it is a stray read in a library made for alpha chains. This chain links TRBV28 with TRBJ1-1; possibly TRBD1 for D (5 bases). Germline assignment: CDR1 MDHEN and CDR2 SYDVKM. This CDR3 region has 15 residues. V was shortened by 3 bases and J by 5 bases, with 16 bases between the two germline ends. The CDR3 here is CASSFLTGTETEAFF. CDR3 in DNA: TGTGCCAGCAGTTTCCTAACCGGGACTGAAACTGAAGCTTTCTTT.

This clonotype rates as medium-sized (0.01 to 0.1%). This beta chain is a stray sequence in a library constructed for alpha chains; its clone size is not meaningful. This chain links TRBV7-9 with TRBJ1-1, with D unresolved. This CDR3 spans 13 amino acids. CDR1 SEHNR and CDR2 FQNEAQ come from the germline V gene (reference sequence). The V and J ends lost 5 bases and 5 bases respectively, with 12 bases between them. The CDR3 here is CASSTPVVTEAFF. The CDR3, as DNA: TGTGCCAGCAGCACGCCGGTGGTGACTGAAGCTTTCTTT.

This clonotype is medium-sized. This beta chain slipped into a library made for alpha chains as a stray read, so its size is not meaningful. This chain links TRBV3-1 with TRBJ2-5, with 16 bases matching TRBD2. The germline V gene encodes CDR1 LGHDT and CDR2 YNNKEL (reference sequence). The J segment lost 3 bases and the V segment lost 3 bases, leaving 1 base of the junction unmatched. The CDR3 runs to 16 residues. The CDR3 protein is CASSQGTSGREETQYF. The CDR3 nucleotides are TGTGCCAGCAGCCAGGGGACTAGCGGGAGGGAAGAGACCCAGTACTTC.

This clonotype is medium-sized in the sample. Little can be read into the size of this beta chain, an off-target read in a library designed for alpha chains. This rearrangement joins TRBV20-1 to TRBJ2-5, with 13 positions matching TRBD2. This CDR3 spans 13 amino acids. CDR1 and CDR2 from the germline V gene are DFQATT and SNEGSKA (reference sequence). The J segment lost 5 bases and the V segment lost 5 bases, leaving 2 bases of the junction unmatched. This CDR3 reads CSAEGLAGETQYF. The CDR3 DNA reads TGCAGTGCTGAGGGACTAGCGGGGGAGACCCAGTACTTC.

Within the sample, this clonotype is medium-sized. This beta chain represents an off-target read in a library built for alpha chains; its size is of limited meaning. The rearrangement uses TRBV29-1 and TRBJ2-7, with D perhaps matching TRBD1 (6 bases). The length of the CDR3 is 13 residues. Germline V gene data show CDR1 as SQVTM and CDR2 as ANQGSEA. Trimming cost V 6 bases and J 7 bases, with 19 bases left between them. In DNA form, the CDR3 reads TGCAGCGTAAACCGGGACACCCCCCCAGAGCAGTACTTC. It is translated as CSVNRDTPPEQYF.

A note on this clonotype: This beta chain lies outside the target of a library built for alpha chains; its clone size means little. The chain is built from TRBV19 and TRBJ1-4; D unresolved. The CDR3 covers 12 residues. V was trimmed by 3 bases and J by 6 bases, leaving 5 bases between them. CDR1 and CDR2 (germline): LNHDA, SQIVND (reference sequence). The CDR3, as DNA: TGTGCCAGTAGTATGACTTATGAAAAACTGTTTTTT. Encoded protein: CASSMTYEKLFF.

This clonotype is medium-sized within its sample. Within a library made for alpha chains, this beta chain is off target, and its count is uninformative. The chain has TRBV7-8 and TRBJ2-7, with 11 bases aligning to TRBD2. The germline V gene has CDR1 SGHVS and CDR2 FQNEAQ. The junction had 3 bases not matched to a gene; V was cut back by 3 bases and J by 5 bases. This CDR3 region has 14 residues. The CDR3 region is CASSFLAGGDEQYF. In DNA, the CDR3 is TGTGCCAGCAGCTTTCTAGCGGGAGGCGACGAGCAGTACTTC.

In its sample, this clonotype is medium-sized. A library made for alpha chains picked up this beta chain off target, so its size means little. The V call is TRBV20-1, the J call TRBJ2-2; D call uncertain. The CDR3 is 12 amino acids. Germline V gene sequence: CDR1 DFQATT, CDR2 SNEGSKA (reference sequence). Trimming removed 6 bases from V and 4 bases from J, with 9 bases in between. CDR3 amino acids: CSADGPTGELFF. The CDR3 DNA reads TGCAGTGCCGATGGTCCCACCGGGGAGCTGTTTTTT.

This clonotype rates as large. Because the library targeted alpha chains, this beta chain is an off-target read whose size means little. The V and J genes are TRBV4-1 and TRBJ2-1; D is uncertain. The CDR3 has 17 residues. V was clipped by 1 base and J by 1 base, with 14 bases between them. Germline CDR1 MGHRA, CDR2 YSYEKL. The CDR3 here is CASSQVLETTSYNEQFF. The CDR3 DNA sequence: TGCGCCAGCAGCCAAGTGCTTGAGACCACGTCCTACAATGAGCAGTTCTTC.

By sample share, this clonotype is medium-sized. Within a library made for alpha chains, this beta chain is off target, and its count is uninformative. The chain has TRBV20-1 and TRBJ2-7, with no clear D. The CDR3 runs to 14 residues. V lost 1 base and J lost 3, with 13 bases in between. Germline-derived CDR1 and CDR2 are DFQATT and SNEGSKA (reference sequence). CDR3 nucleotides: TGCAGTGCTAGAGGTCGGAACATGGTCTACGAGCAGTACTTC. This gives the protein CSARGRNMVYEQYF.

This clonotype is medium-sized in the sample. The library was designed around alpha chains, so this beta chain is a stray read whose abundance carries little weight. The chain has TRBV27 and TRBJ2-3; 13 positions agree with TRBD2. The germline V gene encodes CDR1 MNHEY and CDR2 SMNVEV (reference sequence). This CDR3 has 19 amino acids. V shed 1 base and J 1 base; nucleotides not matched to a gene: 8. The chain's CDR3 is CASSLWGTSGKYGTDTQYF. CDR3 DNA sequence: TGTGCCAGCAGTTTATGGGGGACTAGCGGGAAATATGGCACAGATACGCAGTATTTT.

This clonotype qualifies as medium-sized. As an off-target read in a library built for alpha chains, this beta chain has a frequency of little significance. The chain joins TRBV7-2 to TRBJ2-3, with 8 nucleotides matching TRBD2. CDR1 is SGHTA, CDR2 FQGNSA, per germline. The CDR3 contains 16 residues. Trimming removed 2 bases from V and 6 bases from J; junction bases left unmatched: 10. The DNA of the CDR3 is TGTGCCAGCAGCTTACTCGGGTCGGTAGCGGGGGATACGCAGTATTTT. This encodes CASSLLGSVAGDTQYF.

This clonotype is labeled as medium-sized (0.01 to 0.1%). The library was prepared for alpha chains; this beta chain is a stray read, so its frequency means little. This chain joins TRBV19 and TRBJ1-5, with TRBD1 matching over 7 bases. Germline CDR1 reads LNHDA; CDR2 reads SQIVND (reference sequence). The V gene end was trimmed by 3 bases and the J gene end by 6 bases; junction bases not matched to a gene: 8. This CDR3 is built from 15 residues. The CDR3 protein is CASSMRQGGGQPQHF. DNA of the CDR3: TGTGCCAGTAGTATGCGTCAGGGGGGCGGTCAGCCCCAGCATTTT.

By share, this clonotype ranks as medium-sized. Being off target in a library aimed at alpha chains, this beta chain has a size of little meaning. V usage is TRBV10-2 and J usage is TRBJ2-7; the match to TRBD1 covers 9 bases. V shed 6 bases, J shed 4 bases, and the junction held 13 bases outside the gene matches. The CDR3 loop spans 16 amino acids. Germline loops: CDR1 WSHSY, CDR2 SAAADI. CDR3 nucleotides: TGCGCCAGCAGAGATCCACCGGGACAGGGAAGTTACGAGCAGTACTTC. The encoded protein is CASRDPPGQGSYEQYF.

In its sample, this clonotype ranks as medium-sized. Because the library targeted alpha chains, this beta chain is an off-target read whose size means little. The chain has TRBV10-3 and TRBJ2-2, with a weak D call TRBD1 (6 bases). Trimming shortened V by 4 bases and J by 4 bases, and 10 bases separated the two germline ends. Germline V gene data show CDR1 as ENHRY and CDR2 as SYGVKD. The CDR3 has 14 residues. CDR3 bases: TGTGCCATCAGTGTTGTGGGGGCCACCGGGGAGCTGTTTTTT. This gives the protein CAISVVGATGELFF.

Within the sample, this clonotype is medium-sized. As an off-target read in a library built for alpha chains, this beta chain has a frequency of little significance. The V gene is TRBV2, the J gene TRBJ2-5; D perhaps matches TRBD1 (5 bases). Germline CDR1 and CDR2: SNHLY and FYNNEI. The CDR3 loop spans 13 amino acids. The V end lost 7 bases, the J end lost 2 bases, and 11 bases lay between the germline ends. The CDR3 nucleotides read TGTGCCAGCACACGTGACAGACAAGAGACCCAGTACTTC. Translated, it gives CASTRDRQETQYF. The full variable domain, its missing parts supplied by reference TRBV2 and TRBJ2-5, is EPEVTQTPSHQVTQMGQEVILRCVPISNHLYFYWYRQILGQKVEFLVSFYNNEISEKSEIFDDQFSVERPDGSNFTLKIRSTKLEDSAMYFCASTRDRQETQYFGPGTRLLVL.

This clonotype rates as medium-sized. This beta chain is an unintended read in a library built for alpha chains; its size means little. This chain joins TRBV4-1 and TRBJ2-1; D is uncertain. V shed 0 bases and J shed 9 bases, with 9 bases lying between them. Germline V gene sequence: CDR1 MGHRA, CDR2 YSYEKL. The CDR3 has 13 residues. The CDR3 spells CASSQEVGTEQFF. The CDR3 DNA reads TGCGCCAGCAGCCAAGAGGTCGGCACTGAGCAGTTCTTC.

This clonotype is categorized as large. Little can be read into the size of this beta chain, an off-target read in a library designed for alpha chains. CDR3 sequence reads: CASSLGGSYNEQFF. In nucleotides, the CDR3 is TGCGCCAGCAGCTTAGGCGGGAGCTACAATGAGCAGTTCTTC. The chain recombines TRBV5-1 with TRBJ2-1; 7 bases are a match to TRBD2. The CDR3 sequence is 14 residues long. Germline loops: CDR1 SGHRS, CDR2 YFSETQ. V was pared by 2 bases and J by 3 bases, with 2 bases of the junction left unmatched.